Listed below are T cell receptor beta chains from one sample, sequenced in a study of cytomegalovirus exposure and HLA in healthy donors. Clones were sequenced by immunoSEQ multiplex PCR, and TCRdb holds only the in-frame ones, with some missing. This table has 90,000 to 150,000 clones, 60% to 85% appearing once. Sequencing was done on a sample of PBMCs. These receptor sequences come from a female donor in good health and CMV-seronegative. The conserved cysteine and the conserved F or W are not part of the CDR3 here. Clone size, where shown, is once, few, many, or a class for clones that have expanded.

v_gene	abundance	j_gene	CDR3aa
TRBV7-2	.	TRBJ2-7	ASSSPSWATSGEQY
TRBV14	.	TRBJ1-4	ASSQAIGGGEKLF
TRBV19	.	TRBJ1-2	ASTFKAGNSGYGYT
TRBV4-3	.	TRBJ2-5	ASSQDRAGGETQY
TRBV6-5	.	TRBJ1-1	ASSYAGGTEAF
TRBV19	.	TRBJ1-1	ASSVDRETEAF
TRBV5-1	.	TRBJ1-2	ASSGGTGSFYGYT
TRBV19	.	TRBJ1-2	ASTAAGRNYGYT
TRBV4-3	.	TRBJ2-7	ASSQDQGHEQY
TRBV11-1	once	TRBJ1-3	ASSYDITGNTIY
TRBV5-5	.	TRBJ2-7	ASSWGQGGGEQY
TRBV5-1	.	TRBJ2-3	ASLEDSTDTQY
TRBV18	few	TRBJ2-2	ASSPPGHDLNTGELF
TRBV13	.	TRBJ2-1	ASSNSNGDRGYEQF
TRBV5-6	once	TRBJ2-5	ASSREETQY
TRBV6-6	.	TRBJ1-1	ASSGQGTNTEAF
TRBV28	.	TRBJ1-2	ASSLYGGNYGYT
TRBV7-9	.	TRBJ2-1	ASDPPGGVLGNEQF
TRBV30	once	TRBJ1-2	AWSRDVGYGYT
TRBV13	.	TRBJ1-1	ASSRGQGPYPNTEAF
TRBV30	.	TRBJ1-2	ASRGNYGYT
TRBV15	.	TRBJ1-2	ATGGRGGLQGYT
TRBV5-4	.	TRBJ2-4	ASSLQGGKNIQY
TRBV5-1	.	TRBJ2-2	ASSGAVVDTGELF
TRBV12-5	.	TRBJ2-1	ASGLVGRGGSDEQF
TRBV4-1	.	TRBJ2-5	ASSQDQSGGEETQY
TRBV7-9	once	TRBJ2-1	ACRQGSYNEQF
TRBV6-1	.	TRBJ1-2	ASSPRQDLGYT
TRBV2	few	TRBJ2-1	ASRYGTSGANEQF
TRBV5-6	few	TRBJ2-7	ASSGAGTGTYEQY